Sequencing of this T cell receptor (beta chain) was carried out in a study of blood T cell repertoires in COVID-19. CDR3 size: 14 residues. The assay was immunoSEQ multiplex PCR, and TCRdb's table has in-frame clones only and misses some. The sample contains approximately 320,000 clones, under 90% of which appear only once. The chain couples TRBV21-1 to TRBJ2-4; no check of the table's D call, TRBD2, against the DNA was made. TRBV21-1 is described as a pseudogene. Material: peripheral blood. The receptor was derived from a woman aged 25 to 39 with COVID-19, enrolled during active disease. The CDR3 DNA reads TGTGCCAGCAGCAATATGAGGGTGGGCGACATTCAGTACTTC. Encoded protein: CASSNMRVGDIQYF.